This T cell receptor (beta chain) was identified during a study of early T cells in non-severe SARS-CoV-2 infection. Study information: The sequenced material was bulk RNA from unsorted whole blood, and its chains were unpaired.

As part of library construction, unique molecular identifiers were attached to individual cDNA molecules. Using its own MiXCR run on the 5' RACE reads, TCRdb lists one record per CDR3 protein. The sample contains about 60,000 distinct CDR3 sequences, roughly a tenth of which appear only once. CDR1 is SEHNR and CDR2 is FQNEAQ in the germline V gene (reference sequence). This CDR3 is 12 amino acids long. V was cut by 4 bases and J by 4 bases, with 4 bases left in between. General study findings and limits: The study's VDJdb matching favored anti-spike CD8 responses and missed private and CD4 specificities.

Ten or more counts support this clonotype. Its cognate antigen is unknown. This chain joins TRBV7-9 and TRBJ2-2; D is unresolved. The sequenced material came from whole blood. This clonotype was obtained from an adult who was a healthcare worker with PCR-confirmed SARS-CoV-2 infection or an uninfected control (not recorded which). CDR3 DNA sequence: TGTGCCAGCAGCTCGACCACCGGGGAGCTGTTTTTT. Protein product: CASSSTTGELFF.